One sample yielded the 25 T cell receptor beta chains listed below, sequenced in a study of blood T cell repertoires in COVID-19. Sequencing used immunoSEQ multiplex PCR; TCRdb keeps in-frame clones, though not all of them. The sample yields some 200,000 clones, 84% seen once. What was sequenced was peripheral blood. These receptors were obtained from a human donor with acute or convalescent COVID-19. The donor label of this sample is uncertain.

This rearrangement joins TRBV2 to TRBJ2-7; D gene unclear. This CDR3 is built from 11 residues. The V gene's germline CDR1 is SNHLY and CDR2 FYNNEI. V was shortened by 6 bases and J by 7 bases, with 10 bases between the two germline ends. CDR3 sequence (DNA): TGTGCCAGCAGACTTTACGATGAGCAGTACTTC. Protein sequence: CASRLYDEQYF.

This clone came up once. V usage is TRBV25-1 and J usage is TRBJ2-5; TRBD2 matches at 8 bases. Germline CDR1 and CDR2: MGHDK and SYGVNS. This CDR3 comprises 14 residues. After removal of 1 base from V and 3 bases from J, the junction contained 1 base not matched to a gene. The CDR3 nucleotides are TGTGCCAGCAGTGAATGGGGACTAGAAGAGACCCAGTACTTC. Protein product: CASSEWGLEETQYF.

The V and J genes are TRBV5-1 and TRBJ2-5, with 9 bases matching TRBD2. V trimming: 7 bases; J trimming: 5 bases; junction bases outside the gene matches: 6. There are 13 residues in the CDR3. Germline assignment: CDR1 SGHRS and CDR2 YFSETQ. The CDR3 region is CASRPSGVETQYF. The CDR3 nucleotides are TGCGCCAGCCGGCCTAGCGGGGTCGAGACCCAGTACTTC.

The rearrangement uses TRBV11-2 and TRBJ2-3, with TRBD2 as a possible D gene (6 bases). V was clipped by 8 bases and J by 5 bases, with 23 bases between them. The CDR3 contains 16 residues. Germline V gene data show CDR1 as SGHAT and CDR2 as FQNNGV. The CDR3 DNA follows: TGTGCCAGCTATATGGGTCGGGGAGGCCGCAAAGATACGCAGTATTTT. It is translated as CASYMGRGGRKDTQYF.

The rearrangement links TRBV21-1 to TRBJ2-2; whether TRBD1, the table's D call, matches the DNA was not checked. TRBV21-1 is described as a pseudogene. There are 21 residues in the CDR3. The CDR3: CASSKAQADRGSPGIIGELFF. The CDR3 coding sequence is TGTGCCAGCAGCAAAGCACAGGCGGACAGGGGCTCCCCTGGAATAATCGGGGAGCTGTTTTTT.

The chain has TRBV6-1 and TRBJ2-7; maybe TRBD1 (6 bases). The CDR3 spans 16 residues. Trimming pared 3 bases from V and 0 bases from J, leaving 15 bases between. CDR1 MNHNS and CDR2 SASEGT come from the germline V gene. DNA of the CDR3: TGTGCCAGCAGTGACCCCAGGACAGAGAGCTCCTACGAGCAGTACTTC. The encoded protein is CASSDPRTESSYEQYF.

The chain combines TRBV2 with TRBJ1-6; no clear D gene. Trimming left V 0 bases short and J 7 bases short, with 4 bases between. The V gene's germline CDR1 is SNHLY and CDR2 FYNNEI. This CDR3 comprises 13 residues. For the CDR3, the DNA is TGTGCCAGCAGTGAAGCGCTAAATTCACCCCTCCACTTT. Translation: CASSEALNSPLHF.

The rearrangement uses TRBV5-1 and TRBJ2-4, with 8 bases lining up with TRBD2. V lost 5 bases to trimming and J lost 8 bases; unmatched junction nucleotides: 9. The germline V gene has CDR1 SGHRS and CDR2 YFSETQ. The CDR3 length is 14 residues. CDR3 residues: CASSLGGARDIQYF. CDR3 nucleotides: TGCGCCAGCAGTCTCGGGGGGGCCAGAGACATTCAGTACTTC.

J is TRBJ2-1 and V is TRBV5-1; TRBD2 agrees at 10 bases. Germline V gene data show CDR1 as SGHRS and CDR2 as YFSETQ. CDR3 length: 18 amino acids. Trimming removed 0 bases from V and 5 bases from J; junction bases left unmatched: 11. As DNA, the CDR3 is TGCGCCAGCAGCTTGGGAGTTAGCGGGAGGTATCGGCACAATGAGCAGTTCTTC. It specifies CASSLGVSGRYRHNEQFF.

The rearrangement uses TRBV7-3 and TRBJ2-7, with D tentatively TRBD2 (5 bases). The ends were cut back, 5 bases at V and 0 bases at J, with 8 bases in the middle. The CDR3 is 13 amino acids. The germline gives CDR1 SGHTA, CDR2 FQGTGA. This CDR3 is CASSPGISYEQYF. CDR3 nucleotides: TGTGCCAGCAGCCCCGGGATCTCCTACGAGCAGTACTTC. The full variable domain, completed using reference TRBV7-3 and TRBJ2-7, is GAGVSQTPSNKVTEKGKYVELRCDPISGHTALYWYRQSLGQGPEFLIYFQGTGAADDSGLPNDRFFAVRPEGSVSTLKIQRTERGDSAVYLCASSPGISYEQYFGPGTRLTVT.

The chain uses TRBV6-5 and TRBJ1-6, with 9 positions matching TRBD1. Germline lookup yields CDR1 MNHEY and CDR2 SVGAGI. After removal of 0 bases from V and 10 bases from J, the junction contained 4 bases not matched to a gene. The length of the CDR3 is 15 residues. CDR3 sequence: CASSYSGQGYSPLHF. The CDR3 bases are TGTGCCAGCAGTTACTCGGGACAGGGTTACTCACCCCTCCACTTT.

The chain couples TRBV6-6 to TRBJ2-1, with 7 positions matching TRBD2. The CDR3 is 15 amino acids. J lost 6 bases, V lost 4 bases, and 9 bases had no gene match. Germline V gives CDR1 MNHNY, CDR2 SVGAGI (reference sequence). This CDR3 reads CASSSWAGVSNEQFF. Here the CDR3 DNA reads TGTGCCAGCAGTTCCTGGGCGGGAGTTAGCAATGAGCAGTTCTTC.

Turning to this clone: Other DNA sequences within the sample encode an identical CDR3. CDR3 sequence: CASSLTGSSGNTIYF. DNA of the CDR3: TGCGCCAGCAGCTTGACAGGTTCCTCTGGAAACACCATATATTTT. This chain connects TRBV5-1 to TRBJ1-3; a weak D match, TRBD1 (5 bases). The CDR3 runs to 15 residues. Per germline, CDR1 SGHRS and CDR2 YFSETQ. V was shortened by 1 base and J by 0 bases, with 8 bases between the two germline ends.

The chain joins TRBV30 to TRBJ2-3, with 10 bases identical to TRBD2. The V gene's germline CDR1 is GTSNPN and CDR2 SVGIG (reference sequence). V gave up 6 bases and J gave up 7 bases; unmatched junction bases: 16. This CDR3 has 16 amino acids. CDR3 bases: TGTGCCTGCCGTGTAGCGGGGGGCCATCGCAGGAATACGCAGTATTTT. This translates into CACRVAGGHRRNTQYF.

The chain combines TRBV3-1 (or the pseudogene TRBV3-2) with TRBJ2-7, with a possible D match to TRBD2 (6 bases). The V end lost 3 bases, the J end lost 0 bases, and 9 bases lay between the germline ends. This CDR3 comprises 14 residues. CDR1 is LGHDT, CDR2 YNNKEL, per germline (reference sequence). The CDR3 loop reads CASSQAGSSYEQYF. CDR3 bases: TGTGCCAGCAGCCAGGCGGGGAGCTCCTACGAGCAGTACTTC.

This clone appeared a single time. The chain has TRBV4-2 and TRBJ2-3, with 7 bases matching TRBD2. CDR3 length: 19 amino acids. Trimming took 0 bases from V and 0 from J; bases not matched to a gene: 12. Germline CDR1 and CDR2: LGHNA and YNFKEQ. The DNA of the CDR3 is TGTGCCAGCAGCCAAGATCATGAGCGGGGTGGCCCCAGCACAGATACGCAGTATTTT. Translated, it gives CASSQDHERGGPSTDTQYF.

CDR3 residues: CASSQENGQVGVYGYTF. The CDR3 DNA sequence: TGTGCCAGCAGCCAAGAAAATGGACAGGTCGGCGTCTATGGCTACACCTTC. V is TRBV3-1 (or the pseudogene TRBV3-2) and J is TRBJ1-2; 7 bases line up with TRBD1. Germline assignment: CDR1 LGHDT and CDR2 YNNKEL (reference sequence). CDR3 length: 17 residues. V trimming: 0 bases; J trimming: 4 bases; junction bases outside the gene matches: 11.

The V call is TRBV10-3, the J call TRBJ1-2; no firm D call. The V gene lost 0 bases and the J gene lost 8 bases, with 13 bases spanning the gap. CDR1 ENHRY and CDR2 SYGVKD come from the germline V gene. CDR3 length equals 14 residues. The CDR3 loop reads CAISESITAQGYTF. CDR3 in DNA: TGTGCCATCAGTGAGTCTATAACAGCACAGGGCTACACCTTC.

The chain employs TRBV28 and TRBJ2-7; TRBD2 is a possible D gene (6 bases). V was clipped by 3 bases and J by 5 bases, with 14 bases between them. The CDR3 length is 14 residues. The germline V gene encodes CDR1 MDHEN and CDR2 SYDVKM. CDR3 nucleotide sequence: TGTGCCAGCAGTTTTCGTCGCGGGAATAACGAGCAGTACTTC. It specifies CASSFRRGNNEQYF.

DNA of the CDR3: TGTGCCAGCAGTTTGGGACAGGGGGTGGGCACAGATACGCAGTATTTT. Its translation: CASSLGQGVGTDTQYF. The rearrangement joins TRBV28 to TRBJ2-3; TRBD1 agrees at 11 bases. The CDR3 totals 16 residues. Germline V gene lookup returns CDR1 MDHEN and CDR2 SYDVKM. V shed 3 bases, J shed 1 base, and the junction held 3 bases outside the gene matches.

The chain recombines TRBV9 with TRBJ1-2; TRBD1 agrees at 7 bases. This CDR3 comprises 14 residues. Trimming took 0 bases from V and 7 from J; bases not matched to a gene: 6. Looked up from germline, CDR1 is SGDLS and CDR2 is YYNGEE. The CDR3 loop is CASSVDRGLSGYTF. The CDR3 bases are TGTGCCAGCAGCGTAGACAGGGGTTTGAGTGGCTACACCTTC.

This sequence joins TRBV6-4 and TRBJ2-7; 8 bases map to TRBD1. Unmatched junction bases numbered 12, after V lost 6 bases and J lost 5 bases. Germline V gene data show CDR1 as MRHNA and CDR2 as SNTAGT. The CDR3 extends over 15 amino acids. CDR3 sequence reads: CASSPGGALVDEQYF. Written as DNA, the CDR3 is TGTGCCAGCAGCCCAGGGGGCGCCTTGGTTGACGAGCAGTACTTC.

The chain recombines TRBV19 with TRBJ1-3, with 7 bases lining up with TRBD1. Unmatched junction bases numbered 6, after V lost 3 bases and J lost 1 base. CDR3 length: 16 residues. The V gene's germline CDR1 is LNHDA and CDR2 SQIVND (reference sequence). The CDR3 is CASSIRDSVSGNTIYF. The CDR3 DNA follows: TGTGCCAGTAGTATCCGGGACAGCGTTTCTGGAAACACCATATATTTT.

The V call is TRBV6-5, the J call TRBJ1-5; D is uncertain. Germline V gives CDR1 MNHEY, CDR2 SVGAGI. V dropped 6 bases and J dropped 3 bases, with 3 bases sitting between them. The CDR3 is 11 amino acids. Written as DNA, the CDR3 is TGTGCCAGCAGCTTCAATCAGCCCCAGCATTTT. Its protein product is CASSFNQPQHF.

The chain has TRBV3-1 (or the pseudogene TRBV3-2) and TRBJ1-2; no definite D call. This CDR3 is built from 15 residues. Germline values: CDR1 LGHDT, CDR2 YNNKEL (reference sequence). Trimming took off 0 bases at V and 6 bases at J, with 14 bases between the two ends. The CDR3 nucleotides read TGTGCCAGCAGCCAAGATGGAGGCAGGTGGAATGGCTACACCTTC. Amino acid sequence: CASSQDGGRWNGYTF.